This TCR beta chain was profiled in a study of T cells after yellow fever vaccination. Background on the study: Fractions of low cell number were prepared using SMART-Seq v4 Ultra Low Input.

This CDR3 spans 15 amino acids. V was pared by 3 bases and J by 0 bases, with 11 bases between. Germline V lookup: CDR1 GTSNPN, CDR2 SVGIG (reference sequence). MiXCR, applied by TCRdb to the 5' RACE reads, yields one record per CDR3 protein. This sample has some 560,000 distinct CDR3 sequences; roughly 17% occur once, and the top ten carry 15% to 20%. The gene calls are TRBV30 and TRBJ2-2, with a possible D match to TRBD2 (6 bases). The source was PBMCs, collected about 5 days after the first yellow fever vaccination. This sequence originates from a man aged 18 to 30 who received the YFV17D yellow fever vaccine. The CDR3 sequence: CAWSGGSPNTGELFF. CDR3 in DNA: TGTGCCTGGAGCGGGGGATCACCGAACACCGGGGAGCTGTTTTTT.